The 24 T cell receptor beta chains presented below share a single source sample, sequenced in a study of regulatory T cells in long-lasting Graves disease. Time point specified: persistent/refractory GD, antithyroid drugs over 5 years with positive TRAb. With RNA extracted from PBMCs as input, the TCR library was made. Both iRepertoire HTBI primers and Arm-PCR of CDR3 regions were used to build the TCR beta libraries. TCRdb ran MiXCR on the multiplex PCR reads and lists one entry per CDR3 protein. The sample includes under 450,000 distinct CDR3 sequences, 23% of them seen just once. The sequencing used peripheral blood mononuclear cells (PBMCs), collected when the disease was refractory, from a patient treated with antithyroid drugs. The receptors were sampled from a female donor with Graves disease.

This chain links TRBV20-1 with TRBJ2-5; D ambiguous. Germline V lookup: CDR1 DFQATT, CDR2 SNEGSKA (reference sequence). V was clipped by 1 base and J by 2 bases, with 11 bases between them. The CDR3 contains 14 residues. Here the CDR3 DNA reads TGCAGTGCTAGAGTCCATGGCGTACAAGAGACCCAGTACTTC. Residues: CSARVHGVQETQYF.

This clonotype was counted only a few times. The chain is built from TRBV29-1 and TRBJ2-7, with TRBD1 matching over 9 bases. Trimming at V came to 6 bases and at J to 4 bases, leaving 10 bases not matched to a gene. The CDR3 sequence is 14 residues long. Germline V gives CDR1 SQVTM, CDR2 ANQGSEA. In DNA form, the CDR3 reads TGCAGCGTGGCTGAGGACAGGGGCTTTTACGAGCAGTACTTC. Its protein is CSVAEDRGFYEQYF.

This chain links TRBV5-1 with TRBJ2-1; 12 nucleotides agree with TRBD2. In germline, CDR1 is SGHRS, CDR2 YFSETQ. J gave up 3 bases and V 4 bases, and 5 bases lay outside the gene matches. This CDR3 is 16 amino acids long. The CDR3 is CASSTGLAGNYNEQFF. CDR3 coding DNA: TGCGCCAGCAGCACGGGACTAGCGGGTAACTACAATGAGCAGTTCTTC.

The chain couples TRBV19 to TRBJ1-1; TRBD1 might be the D (5 bases). V was cut by 2 bases and J by 1 base, with 11 bases left in between. Germline assignment: CDR1 LNHDA and CDR2 SQIVND (reference sequence). The CDR3 totals 15 residues. DNA for the CDR3: TGTGCCAGTAGTATAATCATGGGGGGGAACACTGAAGCTTTCTTT. This translates into CASSIIMGGNTEAFF.

J is TRBJ2-7 and V is TRBV27; 12 bases align to TRBD2. Trimming removed 6 bases from V and 4 bases from J; junction bases left unmatched: 7. This CDR3 region has 15 residues. CDR1 is MNHEY and CDR2 is SMNVEV in the germline V gene (reference sequence). The CDR3 region is CASRGGGLAGYEQYF. DNA of the CDR3: TGTGCCAGCAGGGGCGGAGGACTAGCGGGGTACGAGCAGTACTTC.

Ten or more counts support this clonotype. The rearrangement links TRBV4-2 to TRBJ1-2; D unclear. Trimming removed 0 bases at V and 4 bases at J, with 15 bases between. Germline V gene sequence: CDR1 LGHNA, CDR2 YNFKEQ. The CDR3 consists of 16 residues. CDR3 sequence reads: CASSQESPIYVYGYTF. The CDR3 region has the DNA TGTGCCAGCAGCCAAGAGTCCCCGATTTATGTCTATGGCTACACCTTC.

Many counts were recorded for this clonotype. The rearrangement links TRBV12-3 or TRBV12-4 to TRBJ2-7; 10 nucleotides agree with TRBD2. The length of the CDR3 is 14 residues. J lost 5 bases, V lost 3 bases, and 4 bases had no gene match. CDR3 sequence (DNA): TGTGCCAGCAGTTTGCTAGCGGGAGTCGACGAGCAGTACTTC. Encoded protein: CASSLLAGVDEQYF.

This clonotype was observed a handful of times. The chain has TRBV28 and TRBJ2-2, with D uncertain. The CDR3 has 16 residues. The germline CDR1 and CDR2 sequences are MDHEN and SYDVKM. Trimming took 8 bases from V and 0 from J, leaving 16 bases between them. The CDR3 DNA is TGTGCCAGCGGTGAATTGGGCGGCTCGAACACCGGGGAGCTGTTTTTT. Translated: CASGELGGSNTGELFF.

The rearrangement links TRBV10-3 to TRBJ1-1, with a possible D match to TRBD1 (5 bases). The V and J ends lost 4 bases and 11 bases respectively, with 14 bases between them. This CDR3 comprises 12 residues. The germline V gene has CDR1 ENHRY and CDR2 SYGVKD. CDR3 protein: CAISVGGSRAFF. DNA for the CDR3: TGTGCCATCAGTGTTGGGGGGTCCAGGGCTTTCTTT.

In its sample, this clonotype ranks as medium-sized (0.01 to 0.1%). CDR3 region: CASPRDRGPRETQYF. The CDR3 DNA reads TGTGCCAGCCCCCGGGACAGGGGGCCGCGGGAGACCCAGTACTTC. The V and J genes are TRBV2 and TRBJ2-5; 12 bases map to TRBD1. Germline-derived CDR1 and CDR2 are SNHLY and FYNNEI. With V trimmed by 8 bases and J by 5 bases, 9 bases remained unmatched. CDR3 length: 15 amino acids.

Many counts were recorded for this clonotype. The chain links TRBV12-3 or TRBV12-4 to TRBJ2-1, with D possibly matching TRBD2 (6 bases). CDR3 length: 16 residues. V dropped 5 bases and J dropped 12 bases, with 26 bases sitting between them. The CDR3 DNA reads as TGTGCCAGCAGTCCCCAAGGAGGGCCCCGCGGGGTACCGCAGTTCTTC. Encoded protein: CASSPQGGPRGVPQFF.

V usage is TRBV15 and J usage is TRBJ2-7; perhaps TRBD1 as D (6 bases). V dropped 5 bases and J dropped 4 bases, with 12 bases sitting between them. There are 13 residues in the CDR3. Germline CDR1 and CDR2: LNHNV and YYDKDF (reference sequence). CDR3 nucleotide sequence: TGTGCCACCAGCGGGGCAGGGGATTACGAGCAGTACTTC. It specifies CATSGAGDYEQYF.

The chain carries TRBV24-1 and TRBJ2-5; 7 bases map to TRBD2. Trimming cost V 9 bases and J 2 bases; bases outside gene matches: 8. CDR1 KGHDR and CDR2 SFDVKD come from the germline V gene. The CDR3 totals 14 residues. DNA of the CDR3: TGTGCCACCCGCGGCGGGGGTAGGCAAGAGACCCAGTACTTC. Its protein is CATRGGGRQETQYF.

This clonotype was found many times. This chain connects TRBV2 to TRBJ2-7, with D tentatively TRBD1 (6 bases). Per germline, CDR1 SNHLY and CDR2 FYNNEI. V was shortened by 5 bases and J by 0 bases, with 8 bases between the two germline ends. This CDR3 comprises 13 residues. The DNA of the CDR3 is TGTGCCAGCAGTAGGACAGCCTCCTACGAGCAGTACTTC. Its translation is CASSRTASYEQYF.

The chain carries TRBV9 and TRBJ1-2, with a possible D match to TRBD1 (5 bases). This CDR3 is built from 13 residues. CDR1 is SGDLS, CDR2 YYNGEE, per germline. V was pared by 2 bases and J by 7 bases, with 12 bases between. CDR3: CASSVPGPFGYTF. In nucleotides, the CDR3 is TGTGCCAGCAGCGTTCCGGGGCCTTTTGGCTACACCTTC.

This rearrangement joins TRBV24-1 to TRBJ2-1; a weak D match, TRBD2 (7 bases). V gave up 10 bases and J gave up 15 bases, with 27 bases separating them. This CDR3 comprises 14 residues. In germline, CDR1 is KGHDR, CDR2 SFDVKD. This CDR3 is CATSSGGLDDGWFF. The CDR3 coding sequence is TGTGCCACAAGCTCGGGGGGCTTGGATGACGGGTGGTTCTTC.

On this clonotype: At one end the junction does not follow the germline gene, possibly because of a read error. The chain carries TRBV11-3 and TRBJ2-5, with TRBD1 as a possible D gene (5 bases). The CDR3 loop spans 14 amino acids. Looked up from germline, CDR1 is SGHNT and CDR2 is YENEEA. This chain's CDR3 is CAGSQYDSQETQYF. As DNA, the CDR3 is TGCGCCGGCAGCCAATACGACAGTCAAGAGACCCAGTACTTC.

This clonotype was seen more than once but under ten times. The V gene is TRBV29-1, the J gene TRBJ1-4, with no clear D. V was shortened by 7 bases and J by 4 bases, with 10 bases between the two germline ends. Germline values: CDR1 SQVTM, CDR2 ANQGSEA. The CDR3 runs to 12 residues. CDR3 in amino acids: CSGQDYNEKLFF. CDR3 DNA: TGCAGCGGGCAGGATTATAATGAAAAACTGTTTTTT.

This clonotype has a handful of counts. J is TRBJ1-1 and V is TRBV20-1; 7 bases agree with TRBD1. V lost 1 base, J lost 4 bases, and 6 bases stayed unmatched. The CDR3 runs 14 residues. Per germline, CDR1 DFQATT and CDR2 SNEGSKA (reference sequence). As DNA, the CDR3 is TGCAGTGCTAGAGGGACAGGCGGGGGCACTGAAGCTTTCTTT. It is translated as CSARGTGGGTEAFF.

The chain combines TRBV6-2 or TRBV6-3 with TRBJ2-7; TRBD1 agrees at 8 bases. J was trimmed by 0 bases and V by 5 bases; bases with no gene match: 6. The germline gives CDR1 MNHEY, CDR2 SVGEGT. The CDR3 sequence is 15 residues long. The CDR3: CASSIPTGVSYEQYF. CDR3 bases: TGTGCCAGCAGTATCCCGACAGGGGTCTCCTACGAGCAGTACTTC.

This clonotype was detected only a few times. The V and J genes are TRBV29-1 and TRBJ2-2, with D unresolved. Germline CDR1 reads SQVTM; CDR2 reads ANQGSEA. This CDR3 is 15 amino acids long. V was clipped by 3 bases and J by 5 bases, with 16 bases between them. CDR3 protein: CSVEKMGKGTGELFF. The CDR3 region has the DNA TGCAGCGTTGAGAAGATGGGGAAAGGGACCGGGGAGCTGTTTTTT.

This clonotype was counted ten times or more. V gene TRBV12-3 or TRBV12-4 combines with J gene TRBJ1-2, with 7 nucleotides matching TRBD1. The CDR3 has 14 amino acids. The V segment lost 6 bases and the J segment 8 bases; nucleotides outside the gene matches: 12. DNA for the CDR3: TGTGCCAGCAGACCGAGACAGGGAAAAGAGGGCTACACCTTC. This translates into CASRPRQGKEGYTF.

Comment on this clonotype: A single base separates this from a much larger clone, so it may be a read error. This chain links TRBV11-2 with TRBJ2-7; possibly TRBD1 for D (6 bases). Germline values: CDR1 SGHAT, CDR2 FQNNGV. This CDR3 has 13 amino acids. The CDR3 DNA follows: TGTGCCAGCAGCCCGGGACAAATCTACAAGCAGTACTTC. Translation: CASSPGQIYKQYF.

The chain recombines TRBV6-1 with TRBJ2-6, with D perhaps assigned TRBD1 or TRBD2 (5 bases each). The length of the CDR3 is 15 residues. V was trimmed by 10 bases and J by 3 bases, leaving 16 bases between them. The germline V gene encodes CDR1 MNHNS and CDR2 SASEGT. CDR3 nucleotides: TGTGCCACCAGGGAATTTGGGGGTGGGGCCAACGTCCTGACTTTC. Amino acids: CATREFGGGANVLTF.